This T cell receptor (beta chain) was recovered during a study of regulatory T cells in long-lasting Graves disease. The time point is: newly diagnosed GD, antithyroid drugs for less than 3 months. The TCR library used RNA extracted from PBMCs. Study-level points and caveats: Patients with persistent disease shared some 2,900 public clonotypes, outpacing the approximately 970 shared by new patients.

This clonotype was found many times. Antigen unknown. CDR1 SGHVS and CDR2 FQNEAQ come from the germline V gene. The CDR3 is 15 amino acids. Trimming cost V 2 bases and J 2 bases, with 9 bases left between them. CDR3-region Arm-PCR and iRepertoire HTBI primers produced the TCR beta libraries. TCRdb passed the multiplex PCR reads through MiXCR, listing each CDR3 protein once. The sample holds roughly 250,000 distinct CDR3 sequences, about 17% seen once. These data also formed part of another study, on T cells in Graves' hyperthyroidism and ophthalmopathy. This second study says: Using the HTBI primer set, a first-round RT-PCR was run on the TCR CDR3. A 13 V-J signature model discriminated ophthalmopathy versus stable hyperthyroidism.

The sample here was peripheral blood mononuclear cells (PBMCs), taken at new diagnosis, from a patient treated with antithyroid drugs. The V and J genes are TRBV7-8 and TRBJ2-2, with D uncertain. The TCR originated in a woman aged 25 to 39 with Graves disease. The CDR3: CASSLTWQNTGELFF. The CDR3 DNA reads as TGTGCCAGCAGCTTAACATGGCAAAACACCGGGGAGCTGTTTTTT.